This TCR beta chain was recorded in a study of T cells after posttransplantation cyclophosphamide. This clone was seen repeatedly, ten times or more. TCRdb's table, derived via immunoSEQ multiplex PCR, lists solely in-frame clones and lacks some. Sampling found approximately 35,000 clones, none seen once. CDR3 length: 13 residues. V dropped 4 bases and J dropped 0 bases, with 6 bases sitting between them. The germline CDR1 and CDR2 sequences are LNHDA and SQIVND (reference sequence). V and J are TRBV19 and TRBJ1-1; the D gene is possibly TRBD1 (5 bases). The source is a woman aged 30 to 39 in good health and a related stem cell transplant donor. Sequenced input: PBMCs. The CDR3 region is CASSTTVNTEAFF. DNA of the CDR3: TGTGCCAGTAGTACGACAGTGAACACTGAAGCTTTCTTT.